The T cell receptor beta chain under discussion was sequenced for a study of cytomegalovirus exposure and HLA in healthy donors. The PCR employed 60 Vbeta primers together with 13 Jbeta primers. Authors' data handling: Approximately 12 million of 80 million to 85 million unique TCR beta chains were shared, per a later count. Profiling relied on immunoSEQ multiplex PCR, and the TCRdb table lists in-frame clones only, not all of them. The D gene and trimming were derived from the DNA, and the V and J assignments and clone size from that table. This table has 150,000 to 200,000 clones, 75% to 90% appearing once. About this clone itself: Antigen specificity is unknown.

Looked up from germline, CDR1 is SGDLS and CDR2 is YYNGEE. The CDR3 has 14 residues. Unmatched junction bases numbered 0, after V lost 0 bases and J lost 3 bases. Study results and limitations: Roughly even sequencing depth across donors was the assumption behind the presence/absence analyses. Later, an analysis found that common viral pathogens appeared to be linked with several of the most significant clusters. Among the sequence variants, a highly shared cluster was likely an artifact of sequencing.

Material: PBMCs. The chain uses TRBV9 and TRBJ2-5, with 9 bases matching TRBD2. This clonotype was obtained from a woman aged 45-59 years in good health and CMV-seropositive. DNA for the CDR3: TGTGCCAGCAGCGTAGGACTAGCGGAAGAGACCCAGTACTTC. Protein product: CASSVGLAEETQYF.